This T cell receptor (beta chain) was sequenced during a study of T cell responses to AZD1222 COVID-19 vaccine. The protocol was immunoSEQ multiplex PCR, while the TCRdb copy is restricted to in-frame clones and leaves out a portion. The repertoire holds about 160,000 clones, with approximately 87% as singletons. Second-dose recipients at about 4 or about 12 weeks were treated as one pooled group. Germline-derived CDR1 and CDR2 are SEHNR and FQNEAQ (reference sequence). Trimming took 3 bases from V and 1 from J, leaving 3 bases between them. The CDR3 is 12 residues long. On this clone: Its antigen is not identified.

Study observations and caveats: Repertoires were collected only later (after the peak T cell response had occurred).

This TCR came from an adult who received the AZD1222 COVID-19 vaccine. Sequencing was performed on peripheral blood, taken 28 days after the second AZD1222 dose. The chain carries TRBV7-9 and TRBJ1-1; the D is unclear. The CDR3 loop reads CASSFGNTEAFF. The CDR3 region has the DNA TGTGCCAGCAGCTTCGGGAACACTGAAGCTTTCTTT.